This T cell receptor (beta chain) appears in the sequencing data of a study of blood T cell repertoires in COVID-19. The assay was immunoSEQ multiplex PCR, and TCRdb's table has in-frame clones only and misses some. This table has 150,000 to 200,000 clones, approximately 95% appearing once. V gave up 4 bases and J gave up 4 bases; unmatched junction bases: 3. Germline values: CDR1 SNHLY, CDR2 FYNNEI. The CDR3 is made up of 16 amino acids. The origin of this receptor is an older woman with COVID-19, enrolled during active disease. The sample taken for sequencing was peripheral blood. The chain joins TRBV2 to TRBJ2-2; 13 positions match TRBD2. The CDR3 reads CASSARTSGGTGELFF. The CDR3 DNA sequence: TGTGCCAGCAGTGCGAGGACTAGCGGGGGCACCGGGGAGCTGTTTTTT.